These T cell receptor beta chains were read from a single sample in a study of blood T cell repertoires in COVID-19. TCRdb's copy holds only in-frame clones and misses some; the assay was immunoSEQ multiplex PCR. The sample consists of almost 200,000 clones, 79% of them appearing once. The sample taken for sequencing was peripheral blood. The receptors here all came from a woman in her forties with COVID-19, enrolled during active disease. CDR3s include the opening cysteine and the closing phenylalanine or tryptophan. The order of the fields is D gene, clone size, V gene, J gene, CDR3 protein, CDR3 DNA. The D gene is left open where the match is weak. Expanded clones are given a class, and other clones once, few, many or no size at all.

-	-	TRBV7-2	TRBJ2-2	CASSSRRADTGELFF	TGTGCCAGCAGCTCTAGGAGGGCGGATACCGGGGAGCTGTTTTTT
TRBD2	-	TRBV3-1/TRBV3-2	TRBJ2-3	CASSQGTSGTDTQYF	TGTGCCAGCAGCCAAGGGACTAGCGGCACAGATACGCAGTATTTT
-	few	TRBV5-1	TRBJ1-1	CASSLNSDRNTEAFF	TGCGCCAGCAGCTTAAACTCGGACAGGAACACTGAAGCTTTCTTT
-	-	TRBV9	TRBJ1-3	CASSVEARFTSGNTIYF	TGTGCCAGCAGCGTAGAGGCGAGGTTCACCTCTGGAAACACCATATATTTT
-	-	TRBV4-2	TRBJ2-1	CASSWSLGADEQFF	TGTGCCAGCAGCTGGAGTCTAGGGGCAGACGAGCAGTTCTTC
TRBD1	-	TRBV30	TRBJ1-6	CAWQIGTENSPLHF	TGTGCCTGGCAGATAGGGACAGAAAATTCACCCCTCCACTTT
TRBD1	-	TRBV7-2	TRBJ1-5	CASSRDRFQPQHF	TGTGCCAGCAGCCGGGACAGGTTTCAGCCCCAGCATTTT
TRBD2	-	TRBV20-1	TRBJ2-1	CSASPRREGFEQFF	TGCAGTGCTAGTCCGCGTAGGGAGGGATTTGAGCAGTTCTTC
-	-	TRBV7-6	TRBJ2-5	CASSLVAETQYF	TGTGCCAGCAGCTTAGTCGCGGAGACCCAGTACTTC
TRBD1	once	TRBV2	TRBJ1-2	CASSGTGRVGYGYTF	TGTGCCAGCAGCGGGACAGGGAGAGTAGGGTATGGCTACACCTTC
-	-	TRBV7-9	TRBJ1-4	CAIDGGEKLFF	TGTGCCATCGATGGCGGGGAAAAACTGTTTTTT
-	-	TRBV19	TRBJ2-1	CASSIQGFWTNEQFF	TGTGCCAGTAGTATCCAGGGCTTTTGGACCAATGAGCAGTTCTTC
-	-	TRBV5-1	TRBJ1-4	CASSLGQSFNEKLFF	TGCGCCAGCAGCTTGGGACAGTCATTTAATGAAAAACTGTTTTTT
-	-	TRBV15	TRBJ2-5	CATSRDKTARPEETQYF	TGTGCCACCAGCAGAGATAAGACAGCAAGGCCCGAAGAGACCCAGTACTTC
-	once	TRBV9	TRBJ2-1	CASSVGSVLYNEQFF	TGTGCCAGCAGCGTGGGTAGCGTGCTTTACAATGAGCAGTTCTTC
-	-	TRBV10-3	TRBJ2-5	CAINEANQETQYF	TGTGCCATCAATGAGGCTAACCAAGAGACCCAGTACTTC
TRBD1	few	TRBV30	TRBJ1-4	CAWSVQGAGEKLFF	TGTGCCTGGAGTGTACAGGGGGCAGGGGAAAAACTGTTTTTT
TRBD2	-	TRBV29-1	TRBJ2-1	CSVEDRLAGVGDEQFF	TGCAGCGTTGAAGATCGGCTAGCGGGAGTCGGTGACGAGCAGTTCTTC
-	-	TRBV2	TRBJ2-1	CASSDPGSYNEQFF	TGTGCCAGCAGTGACCCGGGTAGCTACAATGAGCAGTTCTTC
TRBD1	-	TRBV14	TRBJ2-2	CASSQGKWTGTGELFF	TGTGCCAGCAGCCAGGGGAAGTGGACAGGCACCGGGGAGCTGTTTTTT
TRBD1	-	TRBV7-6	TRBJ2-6	CASSLVPPGQGKSGANVLTF	TGTGCCAGCAGCTTAGTTCCCCCGGGACAGGGTAAATCTGGGGCCAACGTCCTGACTTTC
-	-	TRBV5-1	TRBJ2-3	CASSLGEEWRKDTQYF	TGCGCCAGCAGCTTGGGAGAGGAATGGAGGAAAGATACGCAGTATTTT
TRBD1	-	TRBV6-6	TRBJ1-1	CASSYSGQGMEF	TGTGCCAGCAGTTACTCGGGACAGGGGATGGAATTT
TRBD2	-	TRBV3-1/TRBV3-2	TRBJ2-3	CASSHWRGSADTQYF	TGTGCCAGCAGCCACTGGCGGGGGTCCGCAGATACGCAGTATTTT
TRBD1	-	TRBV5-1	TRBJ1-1	CASSLAPTGANTEAFF	TGCGCCAGCAGCTTGGCCCCGACAGGGGCGAACACTGAAGCTTTCTTT
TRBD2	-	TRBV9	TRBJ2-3	CASSEGLAGGSTDTQYF	TGTGCCAGCAGCGAGGGACTAGCGGGGGGTAGCACAGATACGCAGTATTTT
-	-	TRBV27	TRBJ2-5	CASSIPPGDQYF	TGTGCCAGCAGTATCCCCCCCGGAGACCAGTACTTC
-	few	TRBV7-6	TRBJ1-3	CASSQRRGGNTIYF	TGTGCCAGCAGCCAGAGGAGAGGTGGAAACACCATATATTTT
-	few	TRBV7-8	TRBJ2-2	CASSSQQFTGELFF	TGTGCCAGCAGCTCACAACAGTTCACCGGGGAGCTGTTTTTT
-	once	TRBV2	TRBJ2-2	CASGESPTNTGELFF	TGTGCCTCCGGTGAGTCCCCAACGAACACCGGGGAGCTGTTTTTT
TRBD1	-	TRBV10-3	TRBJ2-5	CAISDKTGWETQYF	TGTGCCATCAGTGACAAGACAGGGTGGGAGACCCAGTACTTC
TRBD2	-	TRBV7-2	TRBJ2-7	CASSLGTRSSIDSYEQYF	TGTGCCAGCAGCTTGGGGACTAGGAGCTCTATCGACTCCTACGAGCAGTACTTC
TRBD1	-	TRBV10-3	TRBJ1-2	CAATGTGPYGYTF	TGTGCCGCTACCGGGACAGGGCCTTATGGCTACACCTTC